This T cell receptor beta chain was recorded in a study of T cell responses to AZD1222 COVID-19 vaccine. Study-wide results and limits: Increased Spike-specific TCR breadth and depth were observed after two AZD1222 doses. Spike-wide coverage was observed for vaccine-associated CD4 TCRs, with dominant responses at 160-218 and 743-854. Recipients of AZD1222 seropositive at baseline numbered only 5 to 7.

Unmatched junction bases numbered 9, after V lost 1 base and J lost 5 bases. Germline V gene data show CDR1 as MGHDK and CDR2 as SYGVNS. This CDR3 region has 16 residues. TCRdb's table, derived via immunoSEQ multiplex PCR, lists solely in-frame clones and lacks some. The table includes tens of thousands of clones, approximately 84% detected once. Comments on this clone: Its antigen is as yet unknown.

The chain employs TRBV25-1 and TRBJ1-1; 8 bases agree with TRBD1. This receptor was identified in an adult in good health. Sequencing used peripheral blood, obtained on day 0 of AZD1222 vaccination. The chain's CDR3 is CASSEFYLDRETEAFF. CDR3 nucleotide sequence: TGTGCCAGCAGTGAATTTTACCTGGACAGGGAAACTGAAGCTTTCTTT.